These T cell receptor beta chains were read from a single sample in a study of blood T cell repertoires in COVID-19. Sequencing used immunoSEQ multiplex PCR; TCRdb keeps in-frame clones, though not all of them. The table includes approximately 350,000 clones, about 90% detected once. The sequencing input was peripheral blood. The receptors were gathered from a woman aged 45 to 65 with COVID-19, enrolled during active disease. Both conserved end residues are part of each CDR3. The D gene is left open where the match is weak. The size entry is marked missing in some rows and otherwise reads once, few, many or a size class.

V gene: TRBV5-6; J gene: TRBJ2-5; clone size: .; D gene: TRBD2; CDR3 protein: CASSLRTSGRGVGTQYF; CDR3 DNA: TGTGCCAGCAGCTTGAGGACTAGCGGGAGGGGAGTGGGGACCCAGTACTTC
V gene: TRBV23-1; J gene: TRBJ2-1; clone size: .; D gene: .; CDR3 protein: CASSQRGTYNEQFF; CDR3 DNA: TGCGCCAGCAGTCAACGAGGGACCTACAATGAGCAGTTCTTC
V gene: TRBV25-1; J gene: TRBJ1-3; clone size: .; D gene: .; CDR3 protein: CASTSGGNTIYF; CDR3 DNA: TGTGCCAGCACCTCGGGTGGAAACACCATATATTTT
V gene: TRBV18; J gene: TRBJ1-6; clone size: .; D gene: TRBD1; CDR3 protein: CASSPDRARNSPLHF; CDR3 DNA: TGTGCCAGCTCACCCGACAGGGCGCGGAATTCACCCCTCCACTTT
V gene: TRBV5-1; J gene: TRBJ1-1; clone size: .; D gene: .; CDR3 protein: CASSNGLVNTEAFF; CDR3 DNA: TGCGCCAGCAGCAACGGACTGGTGAACACTGAAGCTTTCTTT
V gene: TRBV7-9; J gene: TRBJ2-7; clone size: .; D gene: TRBD1; CDR3 protein: CASSQWDSYYEQYF; CDR3 DNA: TGTGCCAGCAGTCAATGGGACAGTTACTACGAGCAGTACTTC
V gene: TRBV9; J gene: TRBJ2-5; clone size: .; D gene: TRBD1; CDR3 protein: CASSVGQGVVGQETQYF; CDR3 DNA: TGTGCCAGCAGCGTAGGGCAGGGGGTTGTAGGCCAAGAGACCCAGTACTTC
V gene: TRBV7-9; J gene: TRBJ2-7; clone size: .; D gene: TRBD1; CDR3 protein: CASSLQRTGDSYEQYF; CDR3 DNA: TGTGCCAGCAGCTTACAAAGGACAGGGGATTCCTACGAGCAGTACTTC
V gene: TRBV10-3; J gene: TRBJ1-3; clone size: .; D gene: .; CDR3 protein: CAISGTQGSGNTIYF; CDR3 DNA: TGTGCCATCAGTGGGACACAGGGCTCTGGAAACACCATATATTTT
V gene: TRBV5-4; J gene: TRBJ1-1; clone size: .; D gene: .; CDR3 protein: CASSLGRRNTEAFF; CDR3 DNA: TGTGCCAGCAGCTTGGGTAGGAGGAACACTGAAGCTTTCTTT
V gene: TRBV7-9; J gene: TRBJ2-1; clone size: .; D gene: .; CDR3 protein: CASSLNRLGEQFF; CDR3 DNA: TGTGCCAGCAGCTTAAACAGGTTGGGGGAGCAGTTCTTC
V gene: TRBV27; J gene: TRBJ1-2; clone size: .; D gene: .; CDR3 protein: CASSSQGFLGYTF; CDR3 DNA: TGTGCCAGCAGTTCGCAGGGGTTTCTCGGCTACACCTTC
V gene: TRBV30; J gene: TRBJ1-2; clone size: .; D gene: .; CDR3 protein: CASTQATGYGYTF; CDR3 DNA: TGTGCCTCCACCCAGGCAACAGGCTATGGCTACACCTTC
V gene: TRBV7-8; J gene: TRBJ1-4; clone size: .; D gene: TRBD1; CDR3 protein: CASSLPPLGRGRTNEKLFF; CDR3 DNA: TGTGCCAGCAGCTTACCCCCTTTGGGCAGGGGGCGAACTAATGAAAAACTGTTTTTT
V gene: TRBV7-2; J gene: TRBJ2-5; clone size: .; D gene: .; CDR3 protein: CASTQSGIREAQYF; CDR3 DNA: TGTGCCAGCACCCAGTCGGGGATAAGAGAAGCCCAGTACTTC
V gene: TRBV27; J gene: TRBJ2-1; clone size: .; D gene: TRBD2; CDR3 protein: CASRRTSGIYEQFF; CDR3 DNA: TGTGCCAGCAGGAGGACTAGCGGGATCTATGAGCAGTTCTTC
V gene: TRBV18; J gene: TRBJ1-1; clone size: .; D gene: .; CDR3 protein: CASSPLLGAEAFF; CDR3 DNA: TGTGCCAGCTCACCACTACTAGGCGCTGAAGCTTTCTTT
V gene: TRBV7-9; J gene: TRBJ2-1; clone size: .; D gene: TRBD2; CDR3 protein: CASSSPVGGGVSYNEQFF; CDR3 DNA: TGTGCCAGCAGCTCCCCCGTCGGGGGAGGGGTCTCCTACAATGAGCAGTTCTTC
V gene: TRBV18; J gene: TRBJ2-7; clone size: .; D gene: TRBD2; CDR3 protein: CASSRGGENHPYEQYF; CDR3 DNA: TGTGCCAGCTCACGGGGGGGAGAGAACCATCCCTACGAGCAGTACTTC
V gene: TRBV29-1; J gene: TRBJ2-2; clone size: .; D gene: .; CDR3 protein: CSVHPGTPPGELFF; CDR3 DNA: TGCAGCGTTCATCCCGGGACACCCCCCGGGGAGCTGTTTTTT
V gene: TRBV5-1; J gene: TRBJ1-3; clone size: .; D gene: TRBD1; CDR3 protein: CASRIAGGSGNTIYF; CDR3 DNA: TGCGCCAGCAGGATAGCAGGGGGCTCTGGAAACACCATATATTTT
V gene: TRBV19; J gene: TRBJ2-1; clone size: once; D gene: .; CDR3 protein: CASSITYNEQFF; CDR3 DNA: TGTGCCAGTAGTATCACATACAATGAGCAGTTCTTC
V gene: TRBV5-1; J gene: TRBJ2-1; clone size: .; D gene: TRBD2; CDR3 protein: CASSYGTTGWGNEQFF; CDR3 DNA: TGCGCCAGCAGCTACGGGACTACGGGGTGGGGCAATGAGCAGTTCTTC
V gene: TRBV6-5; J gene: TRBJ1-1; clone size: .; D gene: TRBD1; CDR3 protein: CASSSKTGWVSTEAFF; CDR3 DNA: TGTGCCAGCAGTTCAAAGACAGGGTGGGTTAGCACTGAAGCTTTCTTT
V gene: TRBV4-2; J gene: TRBJ2-7; clone size: .; D gene: TRBD2; CDR3 protein: CASSQGPPSGTSNVGQYF; CDR3 DNA: TGTGCCAGCAGCCAAGGTCCACCTTCCGGGACTAGCAACGTCGGGCAGTACTTC
V gene: TRBV6-5; J gene: TRBJ1-1; clone size: .; D gene: .; CDR3 protein: CASSFQGINTEAFF; CDR3 DNA: TGTGCCAGCAGCTTCCAGGGAATTAACACTGAAGCTTTCTTT
V gene: TRBV11-3; J gene: TRBJ2-3; clone size: .; D gene: TRBD2; CDR3 protein: CASSLGFWGLGSDDTQYF; CDR3 DNA: TGTGCCAGCAGCTTAGGCTTTTGGGGACTAGGGTCGGATGATACGCAGTATTTT
V gene: TRBV9; J gene: TRBJ2-7; clone size: once; D gene: .; CDR3 protein: CASSVDGRSGEQYF; CDR3 DNA: TGTGCCAGCAGCGTAGACGGTAGGTCAGGCGAGCAGTACTTC
V gene: TRBV30; J gene: TRBJ1-4; clone size: .; D gene: TRBD1; CDR3 protein: CAWSAPTGRHEKLFF; CDR3 DNA: TGTGCCTGGAGTGCTCCGACAGGGAGGCATGAAAAACTGTTTTTT
V gene: TRBV7-9; J gene: TRBJ1-2; clone size: .; D gene: .; CDR3 protein: CASSPTNTGRGRLGYTF; CDR3 DNA: TGTGCCAGCAGCCCTACGAATACAGGGAGGGGGAGGTTGGGCTACACCTTC
V gene: TRBV7-8; J gene: TRBJ2-5; clone size: few; D gene: .; CDR3 protein: CASSFTREETQYF; CDR3 DNA: TGTGCCAGCAGCTTTACGAGGGAAGAGACCCAGTACTTC
V gene: TRBV29-1; J gene: TRBJ2-3; clone size: .; D gene: .; CDR3 protein: CSALPGSDTQYF; CDR3 DNA: TGCAGCGCCCTCCCCGGGAGTGATACGCAGTATTTT
V gene: TRBV5-1; J gene: TRBJ1-1; clone size: .; D gene: TRBD1; CDR3 protein: CASSFFQGVKNTEAFF; CDR3 DNA: TGCGCCAGCAGCTTTTTTCAGGGGGTGAAAAACACTGAAGCTTTCTTT
V gene: TRBV10-1; J gene: TRBJ2-7; clone size: few; D gene: .; CDR3 protein: CASSSGPLYEQYF; CDR3 DNA: TGCGCCAGCAGTAGCGGGCCGCTCTACGAGCAGTACTTC
V gene: TRBV5-6; J gene: TRBJ2-2; clone size: .; D gene: TRBD1; CDR3 protein: CASSPGTGIGSGELFF; CDR3 DNA: TGTGCCAGCAGCCCAGGGACAGGGATAGGTTCCGGGGAGCTGTTTTTT
V gene: TRBV3-1/TRBV3-2; J gene: TRBJ1-5; clone size: .; D gene: .; CDR3 protein: CASSLGDNHQPQHF; CDR3 DNA: TGTGCCAGCAGCCTCGGGGACAACCATCAGCCCCAGCATTTT
V gene: TRBV27; J gene: TRBJ2-1; clone size: .; D gene: .; CDR3 protein: CASSLQGRYNEQFF; CDR3 DNA: TGTGCCAGCAGTTTACAGGGCAGATACAATGAGCAGTTCTTC
V gene: TRBV24-1; J gene: TRBJ1-2; clone size: .; D gene: TRBD1; CDR3 protein: CATSDTGTGSYGYTF; CDR3 DNA: TGTGCCACCAGTGACACCGGGACAGGGAGCTATGGCTACACCTTC
V gene: TRBV7-9; J gene: TRBJ2-7; clone size: .; D gene: .; CDR3 protein: CASSLDFEQYF; CDR3 DNA: TGTGCCAGCAGCTTAGACTTCGAGCAGTACTTC
V gene: TRBV6-2/TRBV6-3; J gene: TRBJ2-1; clone size: .; D gene: .; CDR3 protein: CASSYAFELDEQFF; CDR3 DNA: TGTGCCAGCAGTTATGCATTCGAACTGGATGAGCAGTTCTTC
V gene: TRBV7-9; J gene: TRBJ2-1; clone size: few; D gene: TRBD1; CDR3 protein: CASSLLMDRSSYNEQFF; CDR3 DNA: TGTGCCAGCAGCTTATTGATGGACAGGAGCTCCTACAATGAGCAGTTCTTC
V gene: TRBV7-8; J gene: TRBJ1-1; clone size: .; D gene: TRBD1; CDR3 protein: CASSLPNYRGWSTEAFF; CDR3 DNA: TGTGCCAGCAGCTTACCGAACTACAGGGGATGGTCCACTGAAGCTTTCTTT
V gene: TRBV19; J gene: TRBJ1-1; clone size: .; D gene: TRBD1; CDR3 protein: CASSIGGQGRTEAFF; CDR3 DNA: TGTGCCAGTAGTATAGGGGGACAGGGGCGGACTGAAGCTTTCTTT
V gene: TRBV7-2; J gene: TRBJ2-3; clone size: .; D gene: TRBD1; CDR3 protein: CASSLVGPGGQSGTQYF; CDR3 DNA: TGTGCCAGCAGCTTAGTAGGGCCAGGGGGCCAGTCGGGTACGCAGTATTTT
V gene: TRBV5-1; J gene: TRBJ1-3; clone size: .; D gene: .; CDR3 protein: CASSLGQPGNTIYF; CDR3 DNA: TGCGCCAGCAGCTTGGGACAGCCTGGAAACACCATATATTTT
V gene: TRBV4-2; J gene: TRBJ2-7; clone size: .; D gene: TRBD2; CDR3 protein: CASSHLFSSGSSYEQYF; CDR3 DNA: TGTGCCAGCAGCCATCTCTTCTCTAGCGGGAGTTCATACGAGCAGTACTTC
V gene: TRBV2; J gene: TRBJ2-5; clone size: .; D gene: TRBD2; CDR3 protein: CASSELAGITMAQYF; CDR3 DNA: TGTGCCAGCAGCGAACTAGCGGGAATCACTATGGCCCAGTACTTC
V gene: TRBV5-1; J gene: TRBJ2-1; clone size: .; D gene: .; CDR3 protein: CASSQGSLGPDEQFF; CDR3 DNA: TGCGCCAGCAGCCAGGGGTCCCTTGGTCCCGATGAGCAGTTCTTC